The subject of this entry is one T cell receptor beta chain. The authors amplified TCR beta CDR3 regions, and they did so from RNA transcripts for repertoire sequencing. HTBI-primed first-round RT-PCR preceded second-round multiplex PCR. TCRdb redid the calling of the multiplex PCR reads with MiXCR, one entry per CDR3 protein. The table has almost 750,000 distinct CDR3 sequences, 40% seen once. The data were taken from a study of Graves' ophthalmopathy and Graves' hyperthyroidism. The diagnosis was founded upon clinical symptoms, serum thyroxine, TRAb, thyroid ultrasound and orbital computed tomography. The clonotype originates from an adult man with Graves' ophthalmopathy. Specimen: peripheral blood.

The chain's CDR3 is CASSLDPGTYGYTF. CDR3 coding DNA: TGCGCCAGCAGCTTGGATCCAGGGACCTATGGCTACACCTTC. V and J are TRBV5-1 and TRBJ1-2; weak D call: TRBD1 (5 bases). CDR1 and CDR2 from the germline V gene are SGHRS and YFSETQ. This CDR3 spans 14 amino acids. V was trimmed by 0 bases and J by 4 bases, leaving 10 bases between them.